This passage covers 10 T cell receptor beta chains from one sample sequenced in a study of regulatory T cells in long-lasting Graves disease. Described time point: persistent/refractory GD, antithyroid drugs over 5 years with positive TRAb. RNA isolated from PBMCs was used to make the TCR library. CDR3 regions were amplified by Arm-PCR using iRepertoire HTBI primers to build TCR beta libraries. MiXCR, applied by TCRdb to the multiplex PCR reads, yields one record per CDR3 protein. In the table there are roughly 470,000 distinct CDR3 sequences, 20% to 25% of which are singletons. Source: peripheral blood mononuclear cells (PBMCs), taken when the disease was refractory, from a patient treated with antithyroid drugs. The receptors shown here come from a female donor with Graves disease.

The gene calls are TRBV28 and TRBJ2-7; unclear D gene. This CDR3 is 14 amino acids long. Germline CDR1 and CDR2: MDHEN and SYDVKM. Trimming left V 5 bases short and J 2 bases short, with 13 bases between. The CDR3 loop reads CASSPWGYTYEQYF. The CDR3 nucleotides read TGTGCCAGCAGTCCCTGGGGATATACCTACGAGCAGTACTTC.

This clonotype was seen only a few times. The chain uses TRBV6-2 or TRBV6-3 and TRBJ2-1; 7 bases are a match to TRBD2. CDR1 is MNHEY, CDR2 SVGEGT, per germline. After removal of 0 bases from V and 7 bases from J, the junction contained 18 bases not matched to a gene. The CDR3 is 19 residues long. The CDR3 loop is CASSYSMTSRAVRLNEQFF. Written as DNA, the CDR3 is TGTGCCAGCAGTTACTCTATGACTAGCCGCGCAGTCAGGTTGAATGAGCAGTTCTTC.

The rearrangement uses TRBV2 and TRBJ2-1; tentatively, D is TRBD2 (5 bases). This CDR3 contains 14 residues. The V gene's germline CDR1 is SNHLY and CDR2 FYNNEI. The V end was cut by 10 bases, the J end by 0 bases, with 13 bases between. This CDR3 reads CATQAVLSYNEQFF. CDR3 in DNA: TGTGCCACCCAAGCGGTTCTCTCCTACAATGAGCAGTTCTTC.

This chain joins TRBV5-1 and TRBJ2-7; 7 bases map to TRBD1. Looked up from germline, CDR1 is SGHRS and CDR2 is YFSETQ. Trimming cost V 2 bases and J 6 bases; bases outside gene matches: 8. This CDR3 comprises 14 residues. This CDR3 reads CASSFRDSQTEQYF. CDR3 nucleotides: TGCGCCAGCAGCTTCCGGGACAGCCAGACCGAGCAGTACTTC.

This clonotype was found many times. This chain uses TRBV6-9 with TRBJ1-5, with D maybe TRBD1 (5 bases). Trimming pared 5 bases from V and 6 bases from J, leaving 14 bases between. Looked up from germline, CDR1 is MNHGY and CDR2 is SVAAGI. CDR3 length: 14 amino acids. The CDR3 nucleotides are TGTGCCAGCAGTAATCCGACAGTACCTCAGCCCCAGCATTTT. Its translation is CASSNPTVPQPQHF.

The sample holds many counts of this clonotype. This sequence joins TRBV7-9 and TRBJ1-1; TRBD1 matches 7 bases. The CDR3 runs to 14 residues. The V and J ends lost 5 bases and 0 bases, in that order; junction bases with no gene match: 3. Germline assignment: CDR1 SEHNR and CDR2 FQNEAQ (reference sequence). In DNA, the CDR3 is TGTGCCAGCAGCAAGACAGGGCTGAACACTGAAGCTTTCTTT. The encoded protein is CASSKTGLNTEAFF.

This clonotype was observed many times. The chain recombines TRBV2 with TRBJ1-2, with 7 bases that match TRBD1. The length of the CDR3 is 13 residues. V dropped 8 bases and J dropped 4; count of bases not matched to a gene: 7. Germline V lookup: CDR1 SNHLY, CDR2 FYNNEI. CDR3 residues: CASRTGGSYGYTF. The DNA for the CDR3 is TGTGCCAGCCGGACAGGTGGGAGCTATGGCTACACCTTC.

This clonotype appeared many times. V is TRBV20-1 and J is TRBJ1-6; D perhaps matches TRBD1 (6 bases). V was cut by 2 bases and J by 8 bases, with 16 bases left in between. CDR1 and CDR2 (germline): DFQATT, SNEGSKA (reference sequence). CDR3 length: 15 amino acids. The CDR3 here is CSARPILGADSPLHF. The CDR3 DNA reads TGCAGTGCTAGACCGATCTTGGGGGCAGATTCACCCCTCCACTTT.

This clonotype has only a few counts. Because the CDR3 is missing its conserved closing phenylalanine or tryptophan, this is likely a read error. The DNA is omitted, as the CDR3 cannot be located on it reliably, and the CDR3 follows TCRdb's listing. The chain joins TRBV5-1 to TRBJ2-4; the DNA was not compared with TRBD1, the D call given in the table. Counting both end residues, the CDR3 totals 10 amino acids. Germline-derived CDR1 and CDR2 are SGHRS and YFSETQ. The CDR3 region is CASSTTDTKP.

Concerning this clonotype itself: Possible read error: a much larger clone is one base away. The V call is TRBV28, the J call TRBJ2-7, with D possibly being TRBD1 (5 bases). The CDR3 consists of 14 residues. The V gene's germline CDR1 is MDHEN and CDR2 SYDVKM. CDR3 protein: CAGSLTGSLVEQYF. DNA for the CDR3: TGTGCCGGCAGTTTAACAGGCAGTTTGGTGGAGCAGTACTTC.